Below are 32 T cell receptor beta chains sequenced from a single sample in a study of long-term antiretroviral therapy in people with HIV. A v3.0 immunoSEQ assay was performed at survey level. The table came from immunoSEQ multiplex PCR; TCRdb's copy has only in-frame clones and leaves some out. The sample holds some 21,000 clones; 81% are singletons and the top ten take approximately 12%. The sequencing here drew on unsorted PBMCs, taken 0.1 years before starting antiretroviral therapy. These receptors came from a middle-aged man with HIV.

This chain connects TRBV7-6 to TRBJ2-3, with D uncertain. The CDR3 consists of 16 residues. V lost 2 bases, J lost 4 bases, and 16 bases lay in between. Germline CDR1 reads SGHVS; CDR2 reads FNYEAQ. The CDR3 sequence is CASSLYFGLRADTQYF. As DNA, the CDR3 is TGTGCCAGCAGCTTATATTTTGGTCTTCGTGCAGATACGCAGTATTTT.

The J gene is TRBJ2-6, the V gene TRBV18, with 7 bases fitting TRBD1. V lost 10 bases to trimming and J lost 0 bases; unmatched junction nucleotides: 9. The CDR3 consists of 16 residues. CDR1 KGHSH and CDR2 LQKENI come from the germline V gene. The CDR3 loop is CATKGQLSSGANVLTF. In DNA form, the CDR3 reads TGTGCCACCAAGGGACAGCTGAGCTCTGGGGCCAACGTCCTGACTTTC.

The rearrangement joins TRBV7-9 to TRBJ2-5; D remains ambiguous. With 3 bases removed from V and 4 bases from J, the gap between germline ends came to 9 bases. Germline lookup yields CDR1 SEHNR and CDR2 FQNEAQ (reference sequence). This CDR3 comprises 13 residues. The CDR3 here is CASSFSPGETQYF. The CDR3 DNA follows: TGTGCCAGCAGCTTTTCGCCTGGAGAGACCCAGTACTTC.

The J gene is TRBJ2-5, the V gene TRBV6-4, with D possibly being TRBD1 (6 bases). The CDR3 runs to 13 residues. Germline CDR1 and CDR2: MRHNA and SNTAGT. V lost 0 bases to trimming and J lost 5 bases, with 7 bases between them. The CDR3 DNA is TGTGCCAGCAGTGACTCCCAGGGGGAGACCCAGTACTTC. This gives the protein CASSDSQGETQYF.

V gene TRBV15 combines with J gene TRBJ1-6; D is ambiguous. Trimming removed 5 bases at V and 0 bases at J, with 5 bases between. Germline V gene sequence: CDR1 LNHNV, CDR2 YYDKDF (reference sequence). CDR3 length equals 14 residues. CDR3: CATSRSSYNSPLHF. CDR3 bases: TGTGCCACCAGCCGAAGCTCCTATAATTCACCCCTCCACTTT. Supplemented by reference TRBV15 and TRBJ1-6, the full variable domain reads DAMVIQNPRYQVTQFGKPVTLSCSQTLNHNVMYWYQQKSSQAPKLLFHYYDKDFNNEADTPDNFQSRRPNTSFCFLDIRSPGLGDTAMYLCATSRSSYNSPLHFGNGTRLTVT.

In this sample, this clone turned up once. The V call is TRBV18, the J call TRBJ1-3; 9 bases line up with TRBD1. Trimming cost V 0 bases and J 1 base; bases outside gene matches: 1. Germline CDR1 reads KGHSH; CDR2 reads LQKENI. This CDR3 is 16 amino acids long. CDR3 bases: TGTGCCAGCTCACCACCGGGACAGGGATCTGGAAACACCATATATTTT. Translating it yields CASSPPGQGSGNTIYF.

V is TRBV7-9 and J is TRBJ2-5, with D maybe TRBD1 (6 bases). CDR3 length equals 13 residues. Germline lookup yields CDR1 SEHNR and CDR2 FQNEAQ (reference sequence). V lost 11 bases and J lost 3, with 16 bases in between. CDR3 nucleotides: TGTGCCTCTAGAAACAGGGCAGAAGAGACCCAGTACTTC. Translated, it gives CASRNRAEETQYF.

This chain joins TRBV5-4 and TRBJ2-7; unclear D gene. The CDR3 runs to 14 residues. The germline V and J ends were trimmed by 0 bases and 2 bases, with 9 bases remaining between them. Germline lookup yields CDR1 SGHNT and CDR2 YYREEE (reference sequence). This chain's CDR3 is CASSLESSTYEQYF. CDR3 DNA sequence: TGTGCCAGCAGCTTGGAAAGTAGTACCTACGAGCAGTACTTC.

This sequence joins TRBV28 and TRBJ1-3; D not resolved. The germline CDR1 and CDR2 sequences are MDHEN and SYDVKM. Between the trimmed V and J ends, which lost 6 bases and 0 bases, there was a span of 12 bases. CDR3 size: 15 residues. CDR3 amino acids: CASRAGFFSGNTIYF. As DNA, the CDR3 is TGTGCCAGCAGGGCGGGCTTTTTCTCTGGAAACACCATATATTTT.

The chain carries TRBV5-5 and TRBJ1-6; D is ambiguous. With 0 bases removed from V and 4 bases from J, the gap between germline ends came to 8 bases. From germline, CDR1 is SGHKS and CDR2 YYEKEE (reference sequence). The CDR3 is 15 amino acids. The CDR3 protein is CASSLGWGYNSPLHF. CDR3 bases: TGTGCCAGCAGCTTGGGTTGGGGTTATAATTCACCCCTCCACTTT. The whole variable domain, remainder taken from reference TRBV5-5 and TRBJ1-6, is DAGVTQSPTHLIKTRGQQVTLRCSPISGHKSVSWYQQVLGQGPQFIFQYYEKEERGRGNFPDRFSARQFPNYSSELNVNALLLGDSALYLCASSLGWGYNSPLHFGNGTRLTVT.

The gene calls are TRBV9 and TRBJ2-1; the match to TRBD1 covers 7 bases. This CDR3 has 13 amino acids. V lost 4 bases, J lost 9 bases, and 7 bases stayed unmatched. Looked up from germline, CDR1 is SGDLS and CDR2 is YYNGEE. The CDR3, as DNA: TGTGCCAGCAGCACCCAGACAGGGACTGAGCAGTTCTTC. This encodes CASSTQTGTEQFF.

The CDR3 DNA is TGTGCCTGGAGTGTACCCGACAGGGGGGTCTACGAGCAGTACTTC. This translates into CAWSVPDRGVYEQYF. V gene TRBV30 combines with J gene TRBJ2-7, with 9 bases that match TRBD1. This CDR3 comprises 15 residues. From germline, CDR1 is GTSNPN and CDR2 SVGIG (reference sequence). The J segment lost 3 bases and the V segment lost 0 bases, leaving 6 bases of the junction unmatched.

The count of this clone is one. This chain joins TRBV7-8 and TRBJ1-2, with no clear D. The CDR3 totals 12 residues. Germline lookup yields CDR1 SGHVS and CDR2 FQNEAQ. The V end lost 4 bases, the J end lost 5 bases, and 8 bases lay between the germline ends. The CDR3 bases are TGTGCCAGCAGCTCCCAGCAATATGGCTACACCTTC. Encoded protein: CASSSQQYGYTF.

This clone is categorized as medium-sized. This chain connects TRBV11-2 to TRBJ2-2; 10 positions agree with TRBD1. The CDR3 is made up of 16 amino acids. The J segment lost 5 bases and the V segment lost 5 bases, leaving 8 bases of the junction unmatched. Germline V gene data show CDR1 as SGHAT and CDR2 as FQNNGV. The DNA for the CDR3 is TGTGCCAGCAGCCCAGGACAGGGGGTCGTGACCGGGGAGCTGTTTTTT. This gives the protein CASSPGQGVVTGELFF.

For the CDR3, the DNA is TGCGCCAGCAGACCTCAAGGGCCCAGCTCCTACGAGCAGTACTTC. It specifies CASRPQGPSSYEQYF. The chain recombines TRBV5-1 with TRBJ2-7; D ambiguous. V was clipped by 5 bases and J by 0 bases, with 15 bases between them. The CDR3 covers 15 residues. From germline, CDR1 is SGHRS and CDR2 YFSETQ. Full variable domain (outside the CDR3, taken from reference TRBV5-1 and TRBJ2-7): KAGVTQTPRYLIKTRGQQVTLSCSPISGHRSVSWYQQTPGQGLQFLFEYFSETQRNKGNFPGRFSGRQFSNSRSEMNVSTLELGDSALYLCASRPQGPSSYEQYFGPGTRLTVT.

The CDR3 DNA follows: TGTGCCAGCTCTCCAGCGCAGTCGGGGGTTGGAGGGGTACGCGAGCAGTACTTC. It is translated as CASSPAQSGVGGVREQYF. V gene TRBV18 combines with J gene TRBJ2-7, with D perhaps matching TRBD2 (6 bases). This CDR3 has 18 residues. With 6 bases removed from V and 6 bases from J, the gap between germline ends came to 30 bases. Germline values: CDR1 KGHSH, CDR2 LQKENI.

This clone has only a few counts. This chain joins TRBV7-9 and TRBJ1-4, with D hard to call. Germline V gene lookup returns CDR1 SEHNR and CDR2 FQNEAQ (reference sequence). The CDR3 spans 13 residues. V shed 1 base and J shed 7 bases, with 7 bases lying between them. The CDR3 reads CASSLGTSEKLFF. In DNA, the CDR3 is TGTGCCAGCAGCTTAGGAACCTCTGAAAAACTGTTTTTT.

The CDR3 loop is CASSFGQGFYGYTF. CDR3 in DNA: TGTGCCAGCAGTTTCGGACAGGGGTTCTATGGCTACACCTTC. The chain is built from TRBV28 and TRBJ1-2; 9 nucleotides agree with TRBD1. The junction had 3 bases not matched to a gene; V was cut back by 3 bases and J by 4 bases. CDR3 length equals 14 residues. The germline V gene encodes CDR1 MDHEN and CDR2 SYDVKM.

The chain is built from TRBV27 and TRBJ1-1; tentative D call: TRBD1 (6 bases). The CDR3 extends over 15 amino acids. V lost 3 bases and J 1 base, leaving 12 bases between the germline ends. CDR1 and CDR2 from the germline V gene are MNHEY and SMNVEV (reference sequence). The chain's CDR3 is CASSFRGRENTEAFF. Written as DNA, the CDR3 is TGTGCCAGCAGTTTCCGGGGGCGCGAGAACACTGAAGCTTTCTTT.

The genes are TRBV28 and TRBJ1-2, with 9 bases that match TRBD1. This CDR3 is 15 amino acids long. Germline assignment: CDR1 MDHEN and CDR2 SYDVKM. V gave up 5 bases and J gave up 1 base; unmatched junction bases: 5. This chain's CDR3 is CASSNNRGHNYGYTF. CDR3 DNA sequence: TGTGCCAGCAGTAATAACAGGGGGCATAACTATGGCTACACCTTC.

This chain uses TRBV9 with TRBJ1-6; 8 bases match TRBD1. The V and J ends lost 4 bases and 6 bases, in that order; junction bases with no gene match: 6. CDR3 length equals 15 residues. Germline V CDR1 and CDR2: SGDLS, YYNGEE. In DNA form, the CDR3 reads TGTGCCAGCAGCACTCGACAGGGGATTAATTCACCCCTCCACTTT. Translated, it gives CASSTRQGINSPLHF.

The V gene is TRBV5-8, the J gene TRBJ1-2, with D uncertain. The CDR3 contains 17 residues. V lost 4 bases to trimming and J lost 0 bases, with 19 bases between them. In germline, CDR1 is SGHTS, CDR2 YDEGEE. Written as DNA, the CDR3 is TGTGCCAGCAGCCCCCCCTCCCGACGCGGAACTAACTATGGCTACACCTTC. Encoded protein: CASSPPSRRGTNYGYTF.

The rearrangement joins TRBV23-1 to TRBJ2-1; D may be TRBD1 (5 bases). TRBV23-1 is treated as an ORF (open reading frame) with a function not yet certain. The V gene lost 6 bases and the J gene lost 7 bases, with 10 bases spanning the gap. This CDR3 is 12 amino acids long. The DNA of the CDR3 is TGCGCCAGCAGAGACAAGGGGAATGAGCAGTTCTTC. Residues: CASRDKGNEQFF.

The chain uses TRBV4-3 and TRBJ2-6, with TRBD2 as a possible D gene (5 bases). The CDR3 spans 16 residues. Germline-derived CDR1 and CDR2 are LGHNA and YSLEER. Trimming stripped 0 bases from V and 2 bases from J, with 8 bases between. The CDR3 nucleotides read TGCGCCAGCAGCCAAGACTCGGGGACTGGGGCCAACGTCCTGACTTTC. Its protein product is CASSQDSGTGANVLTF.

V is TRBV5-1 and J is TRBJ1-2; TRBD1 matches at 8 bases. Germline CDR1 is SGHRS and CDR2 is YFSETQ. V trimming: 4 bases; J trimming: 7 bases; junction bases outside the gene matches: 12. This CDR3 comprises 15 residues. The CDR3 sequence is CASSDRDRSFGGYTF. The CDR3 DNA sequence: TGCGCCAGCAGCGACAGGGACAGGTCCTTTGGTGGCTACACCTTC. The full variable domain, its missing parts supplied by reference TRBV5-1 and TRBJ1-2, is KAGVTQTPRYLIKTRGQQVTLSCSPISGHRSVSWYQQTPGQGLQFLFEYFSETQRNKGNFPGRFSGRQFSNSRSEMNVSTLELGDSALYLCASSDRDRSFGGYTFGSGTRLTVV.

The chain joins TRBV29-1 to TRBJ2-4; 9 bases agree with TRBD1. The CDR3 loop spans 14 amino acids. Germline V gene data show CDR1 as SQVTM and CDR2 as ANQGSEA. V shed 6 bases, J shed 8 bases, and the junction held 11 bases outside the gene matches. The CDR3 DNA reads TGCAGCGTGCGCCCCGGACAGGGGTGGGACATTCAGTACTTC. Its protein is CSVRPGQGWDIQYF. The variable domain in full, completed from reference TRBV29-1 and TRBJ2-4, reads SAVISQKPSRDICQRGTSLTIQCQVDSQVTMMFWYRQQPGQSLTLIATANQGSEATYESGFVIDKFPISRPNLTFSTLTVSNMSPEDSSIYLCSVRPGQGWDIQYFGAGTRLSVL.

The rearrangement links TRBV7-6 to TRBJ2-5; D call uncertain. The V gene lost 5 bases and the J gene lost 5 bases, with 15 bases spanning the gap. The CDR3 sequence is 14 residues long. Germline V gene lookup returns CDR1 SGHVS and CDR2 FNYEAQ. The CDR3 loop reads CASSLTAGRETQYF. The CDR3 DNA reads as TGTGCCAGCAGCCTTACGGCTGGTCGGGAGACCCAGTACTTC.

The chain has TRBV10-2 and TRBJ2-7; TRBD1 matches at 8 bases. V shed 6 bases, J shed 2 bases, and the junction held 15 bases outside the gene matches. Germline V CDR1 and CDR2: WSHSY, SAAADI. The CDR3 has 17 amino acids. In DNA, the CDR3 is TGCGCCAGCAGCGTCTCAATCAGGGGGCGCGTAGCCTACGAGCAGTACTTC. It codes for CASSVSIRGRVAYEQYF.

This clone was counted between two and nine times. The V and J genes are TRBV28 and TRBJ1-2; maybe TRBD1 (5 bases). The CDR3 has 14 amino acids. V lost 8 bases and J 2 bases, leaving 15 bases between the germline ends. From germline, CDR1 is MDHEN and CDR2 SYDVKM. CDR3 sequence (DNA): TGTGCCAGCTCGACAGACCACTTCAACTATGGCTACACCTTC. Translation: CASSTDHFNYGYTF.

V and J are TRBV19 and TRBJ1-5; tentative D call: TRBD1 (5 bases). Germline V gene data show CDR1 as LNHDA and CDR2 as SQIVND (reference sequence). V shed 4 bases and J shed 1 base, with 14 bases lying between them. This CDR3 is 16 amino acids long. CDR3 DNA sequence: TGTGCCAGTAGTACCTCTACAGGATTAAGCAATCAGCCCCAGCATTTT. It is translated as CASSTSTGLSNQPQHF.

The V and J genes are TRBV18 and TRBJ2-1; D assignment may be TRBD1 or TRBD2 (5 bases each). V lost 3 bases, J lost 4 bases, and 13 bases lay in between. The CDR3 length is 15 residues. The V gene's germline CDR1 is KGHSH and CDR2 LQKENI. CDR3 loop: CASSPGTSGYNEQFF. CDR3 sequence (DNA): TGTGCCAGCTCACCGGGGACCTCAGGGTACAATGAGCAGTTCTTC.

V is TRBV19 and J is TRBJ1-5; the D is unclear. This CDR3 has 14 amino acids. Trimming removed 3 bases at V and 5 bases at J, with 11 bases between. Germline V lookup: CDR1 LNHDA, CDR2 SQIVND (reference sequence). This CDR3 is CASSIRGWDQPQHF. The CDR3 coding sequence is TGTGCCAGTAGTATCCGCGGTTGGGATCAGCCCCAGCATTTT.